The 11 T cell receptor beta chains presented below share a single source sample, sequenced in a study of neurological immune-mediated disorders. Time point meaning: longitudinal time-point 2. Using its own MiXCR run on the 5' RACE reads, TCRdb lists one record per CDR3 protein. The sample yields 65,000 to 95,000 distinct CDR3 sequences, 5% to 6.5% seen once. The sample taken for sequencing was PBMCs. The receptors stem from a woman in her fifties or sixties with multiple sclerosis.

V usage is TRBV5-1 and J usage is TRBJ1-1, with no clear D. The CDR3 runs 14 residues. Germline V gene data show CDR1 as SGHRS and CDR2 as YFSETQ. V lost 4 bases and J 5 bases, leaving 15 bases between the germline ends. CDR3 sequence: CASSPHGGQTEAFF. The CDR3 region has the DNA TGCGCCAGCAGCCCCCATGGAGGGCAGACTGAAGCTTTCTTT. Full variable domain (rest looked up from reference TRBV5-1 and TRBJ1-1): KAGVTQTPRYLIKTRGQQVTLSCSPISGHRSVSWYQQTPGQGLQFLFEYFSETQRNKGNFPGRFSGRQFSNSRSEMNVSTLELGDSALYLCASSPHGGQTEAFFGQGTRLTVV.

The table lists this clonotype with many counts. The V call is TRBV5-1, the J call TRBJ1-1; a possible D gene is TRBD1 (5 bases). CDR3 length equals 14 residues. Trimming pared 2 bases from V and 1 base from J, leaving 9 bases between. Germline lookup yields CDR1 SGHRS and CDR2 YFSETQ. The CDR3 region has the DNA TGCGCCAGCAGCTTACAGGTACCGAACACTGAAGCTTTCTTT. Its protein product is CASSLQVPNTEAFF.

This clonotype was seen at least ten times. The gene calls are TRBV5-4 and TRBJ2-1; 8 nucleotides align to TRBD2. The CDR3 consists of 14 residues. Germline-derived CDR1 and CDR2 are SGHNT and YYREEE (reference sequence). Germline trimming cut 4 bases from V and 8 bases from J; bases unmatched to any gene: 8. CDR3 coding DNA: TGTGCCAGCAGCCCGTCCGGGGGGGCAGATGAGCAGTTCTTC. Encoded protein: CASSPSGGADEQFF.

This clonotype was seen many times. This chain links TRBV6-6 with TRBJ1-3; weak D call: TRBD1 (5 bases). Between the trimmed V and J ends, which lost 4 bases and 8 bases, there was a span of 15 bases. In germline, CDR1 is MNHNY, CDR2 SVGAGI (reference sequence). CDR3 size: 14 residues. Here the CDR3 reads CASSLSPGAHTIYF. DNA for the CDR3: TGTGCCAGCAGTTTGAGCCCCGGGGCACACACCATATATTTT.

Remarks on this clonotype: Being one base from a much bigger clone, this may be a read error. The chain couples TRBV6-6 to TRBJ2-2; D possibly corresponds to TRBD1 (5 bases). The CDR3 has 14 amino acids. Trimming shortened V by 8 bases and J by 2 bases, and 12 bases separated the two germline ends. CDR1 and CDR2 (germline): MNHNY, SVGAGI (reference sequence). CDR3 residues: CASLWGANTGELFF. CDR3 bases: TGTGCCAGCCTTTGGGGCGCCAACACCGGGGAGCTGTTTTTT.

This clonotype was observed many times. V usage is TRBV4-2 and J usage is TRBJ2-2; 8 nucleotides match TRBD1. The V gene's germline CDR1 is LGHNA and CDR2 YNFKEQ. The CDR3 extends over 18 amino acids. Unmatched junction bases numbered 9, after V lost 0 bases and J lost 3 bases. CDR3 residues: CASSQDPQNRGYTGELFF. As DNA, the CDR3 is TGTGCCAGCAGCCAAGATCCTCAGAACAGGGGGTACACCGGGGAGCTGTTTTTT.

Many counts were recorded for this clonotype. This chain links TRBV12-3 or TRBV12-4 with TRBJ2-2; the D gene is possibly TRBD1 (5 bases). V lost 7 bases and J 6 bases, leaving 15 bases between the germline ends. The CDR3 is 14 residues long. CDR3 amino acids: CASIPGRVPGELFF. The CDR3 nucleotides are TGTGCCAGCATCCCAGGCAGGGTTCCCGGGGAGCTGTTTTTT.

The sample holds many counts of this clonotype. The chain uses TRBV6-5 and TRBJ1-5, with 9 bases that match TRBD1. The germline CDR1 and CDR2 sequences are MNHEY and SVGAGI. V lost 5 bases and J lost 5; bases outside the gene matches: 4. The CDR3 sequence is 14 residues long. The CDR3 DNA follows: TGTGCCAGCAGTCCCGACAGGGGGTATCAGCCCCAGCATTTT. Translated, it gives CASSPDRGYQPQHF.

Worth noting for this clonotype: The junction and the germline gene differ at one end; a read error may be behind it. This sequence joins TRBV30 and TRBJ2-7; TRBD2 is a possible D gene (5 bases). The germline CDR1 and CDR2 sequences are GTSNPN and SVGIG (reference sequence). The CDR3 contains 11 residues. For the CDR3, the DNA is TGTACCTGGATGTCGGGATACGAGCAGTACTTC. Amino acid sequence: CTWMSGYEQYF. Full variable domain (remainder filled in from reference TRBV30 and TRBJ2-7): SQTIHQWPATLVQPVGSPLSLECTVEGTSNPNLYWYRQAAGRGLQLLFYSVGIGQISSEVPQNLSASRPQDRQFILSSKKLLLSDSGFYLCTWMSGYEQYFGPGTRLTVT.

This clonotype was counted between two and nine times. This rearrangement joins TRBV12-3 or TRBV12-4 to TRBJ2-5; 12 nucleotides line up with TRBD1. The V and J ends lost 6 bases and 4 bases, in that order; junction bases with no gene match: 6. The CDR3 length is 15 residues. In DNA form, the CDR3 reads TGTGCCAGCAGCGTGGGACAGGGGGCCTCAGAGACCCAGTACTTC. Translation: CASSVGQGASETQYF.

This clonotype was observed at least ten times. The chain combines TRBV2 with TRBJ2-7; D is perhaps TRBD1 (5 bases). Germline-derived CDR1 and CDR2 are SNHLY and FYNNEI. V lost 6 bases to trimming and J lost 2 bases, with 11 bases between them. The CDR3 is 13 residues long. The CDR3 coding sequence is TGTGCCAGCAGCCCGACAGTTACCTACGAGCAGTACTTC. Its translation: CASSPTVTYEQYF.